The present T cell receptor beta chain was sequenced within a study of blood T cell repertoires in COVID-19 (dated by TCRdb to 2018 to 2021). About the study as a whole: Collaborator samples came from the United States, Italy and Spain and covered acute and convalescent phases of COVID-19. The material from the prospective study consisted of cDNA or gDNA derived from T cells, B-cell-depleted T cells, or PBMCs. Deeply sampled blood TCRbeta repertoires from subjects exposed to, actively infected with, or recovered from COVID-19 were included in the dataset. The repertoires were released in a freely available public database meant as a resource for research on the immune response to SARS-CoV-2. The samples were drawn from two sources: the first 160 participants of the ongoing ImmuneRACE study, and 1,200 or so subjects contributed by 6 global collaborators. Nearly every sample came with metadata listing a de-identified subject ID, COVID-19 status, age in years and sex. HLA class I and class II types, where available, came from metadata supplied by the sample provider rather than from assay-based typing.

TCRbeta CDR3 regions were amplified from genomic DNA using the immunoSEQ Assay, a bias-controlled multiplex PCR. The original methods were these. The number of nucleated cells in each sample was estimated from the amplification of reference gene primers within the assay. To quantify the absolute abundance of each unique TCRbeta CDR3 rearrangement, sequence reads were collapsed and filtered. For each sample, productive Simpson clonality was calculated as the square root of Simpson's diversity index across productive rearrangements. The table was pulled from immuneACCESS by TCRdb, which kept in-frame rearrangements only. Such tables lose some clones; where checked, under half of the loss comes from unresolved V genes, and the rest has no known cause. V, J and clone size were drawn from that table, and D and trimming were deduced from the DNA. Within this sample are around 220,000 clones, with approximately 79% of them counted one time only. Together, the top ten hold 4.5% to 6% of the sample.

What the authors observed across the whole study: The quantity of clinical and demographic metadata differed by source and by participant and was supplied without curation.

The junction shows trimming of 0 bases on V and 4 bases on J, plus 18 bases between the germline ends. Inclusive of the bounding cysteine and phenylalanine, the CDR3 is 17 residues long. The only DNA kept is the CDR3, 51 bases in frame from the first base. CDR1 ENHRY and CDR2 SYGVKD are derived from the germline V gene. On this clone itself: Its antigen is unknown. No much larger clone exists at a distance of one base, and base qualities are not known.

The collaborating institutions used their own protocols to collect whole blood in K2EDTA tubes. For TCRbeta analysis, collaborators shipped samples as frozen whole blood, isolated PBMCs, or DNA extracted from either of those sample types. The sequence is built from TRBV10-3 and TRBJ1-2, and the D gene may be TRBD1, 5 bases matching. The TCR originated in an elderly woman with active or convalescent COVID-19. Sequencing used peripheral blood. DNA sequence: TGTGCCATCAGTGAGTCGGGGTCCGGGACTCACCTCTATGGCTACACCTTC. This is translated as CAISESGSGTHLYGYTF.